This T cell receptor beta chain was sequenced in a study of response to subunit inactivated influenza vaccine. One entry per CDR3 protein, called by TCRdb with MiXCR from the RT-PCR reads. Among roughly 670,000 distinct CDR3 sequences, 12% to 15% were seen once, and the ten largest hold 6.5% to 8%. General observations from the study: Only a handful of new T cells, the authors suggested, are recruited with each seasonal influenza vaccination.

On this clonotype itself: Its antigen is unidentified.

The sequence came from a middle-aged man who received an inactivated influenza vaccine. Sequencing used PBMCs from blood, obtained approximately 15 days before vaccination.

The CDR3 DNA reads TGTGCCAGCAGCCTTAACAGGGGGGGTGGCACCGGGGAGCTGTTTTTT. Amino acids: CASSLNRGGGTGELFF. The V gene is TRBV7-2, the J gene TRBJ2-2; weak D call: TRBD1 (8 bases). Germline V gene lookup returns CDR1 SGHTA and CDR2 FQGNSA. V was clipped by 5 bases and J by 4 bases, with 17 bases between them. This CDR3 comprises 16 residues.